The T cell receptor (beta chain) under discussion was sequenced for a study of cytomegalovirus exposure and HLA in healthy donors. TCRdb's copy holds only in-frame clones and misses some; the assay was immunoSEQ multiplex PCR. The data contain more than 85,000 clones, approximately 94% of them singletons. Study conclusions and caveats: A few CMV-associated chains were confirmed in vitro to be specific for CMV antigens.

CDR1 LGHNA and CDR2 YSLEER come from the germline V gene. This CDR3 has 15 residues. V lost 3 bases to trimming and J lost 1 base; unmatched junction nucleotides: 0. This clone occurred a few times. The antigen is unknown. The sequenced sample consisted of PBMCs. The J gene is TRBJ2-2, the V gene TRBV4-3; 9 bases align to TRBD1. The origin of this receptor is a woman in her twenties or thirties in good health and CMV-seropositive. The CDR3 sequence: CASSQDRGNTGELFF. CDR3 in DNA: TGCGCCAGCAGCCAGGACAGGGGGAACACCGGGGAGCTGTTTTTT.